This T cell receptor beta chain originates from a study of human T cells and chemical hapten exposure. Study-wide results and caveats: Alopecia affected the donors, so their immune response may differ from healthy people's.

TCRdb ran MiXCR on the RACE reads and lists one entry per CDR3 protein. The sample yields 150,000 to 200,000 distinct CDR3 sequences, just under 30% seen once. Time point denoted: pre-sensitization, week 0. Treatment: therapeutic diphenylcyclopropenone sensitization with weekly scalp DPC. Looked up from germline, CDR1 is MDHEN and CDR2 is SYDVKM. Between the trimmed V and J ends, which lost 6 bases and 5 bases, there was a span of 10 bases. This CDR3 contains 13 residues. On this clonotype: Its target is not known.

The clonotype comes from a woman in her 30s with alopecia areata. Some clones in this sample may be carry-over from other donors' samples. Specimen: whole blood, collected in connection with sensitization to the hapten diphenylcyclopropenone (DPC). The rearrangement links TRBV28 to TRBJ2-2; D call uncertain. CDR3 residues: CASRHPNTGELFF. The CDR3 bases are TGTGCCAGCAGACACCCAAATACCGGGGAGCTGTTTTTT.